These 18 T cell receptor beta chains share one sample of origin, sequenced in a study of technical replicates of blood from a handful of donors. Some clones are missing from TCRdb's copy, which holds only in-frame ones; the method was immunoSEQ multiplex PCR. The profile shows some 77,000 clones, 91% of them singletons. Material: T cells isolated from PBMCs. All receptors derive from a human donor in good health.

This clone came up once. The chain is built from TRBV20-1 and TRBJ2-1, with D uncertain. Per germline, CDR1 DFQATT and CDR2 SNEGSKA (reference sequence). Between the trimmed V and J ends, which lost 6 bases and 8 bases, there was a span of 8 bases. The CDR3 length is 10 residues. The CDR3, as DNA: TGCAGTGCCGAGGCCCATGAGCAGTTCTTC. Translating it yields CSAEAHEQFF.

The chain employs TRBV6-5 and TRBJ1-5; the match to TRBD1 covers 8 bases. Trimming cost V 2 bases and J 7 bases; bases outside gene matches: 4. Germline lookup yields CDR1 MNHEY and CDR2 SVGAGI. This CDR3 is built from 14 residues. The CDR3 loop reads CASSYRDRLQPQHF. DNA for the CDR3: TGTGCCAGCAGTTACAGGGACAGGTTGCAGCCCCAGCATTTT.

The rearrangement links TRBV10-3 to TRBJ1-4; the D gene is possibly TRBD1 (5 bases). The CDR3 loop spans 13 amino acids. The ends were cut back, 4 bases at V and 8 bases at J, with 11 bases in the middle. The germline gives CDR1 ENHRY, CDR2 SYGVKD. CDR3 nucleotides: TGTGCCATCAGTGGGGGGGAGGACGAAAAACTGTTTTTT. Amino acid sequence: CAISGGEDEKLFF.

Here the CDR3 DNA reads TGTGCCAGCAGCTCTGGCCTCATAGGGGGCAATGAGCAGTTCTTC. It is translated as CASSSGLIGGNEQFF. The V gene is TRBV5-8, the J gene TRBJ2-1; D may be TRBD1 (6 bases). The germline V gene encodes CDR1 SGHTS and CDR2 YDEGEE. The V end lost 3 bases, the J end lost 6 bases, and 16 bases lay between the germline ends. This CDR3 has 15 amino acids.

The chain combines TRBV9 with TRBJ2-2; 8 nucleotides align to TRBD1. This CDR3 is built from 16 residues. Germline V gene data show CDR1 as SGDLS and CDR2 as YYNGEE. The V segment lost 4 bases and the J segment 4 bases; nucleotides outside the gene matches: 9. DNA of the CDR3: TGTGCCAGCAGCTCCGGACAGGGTGTTAGCACCGGGGAGCTGTTTTTT. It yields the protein CASSSGQGVSTGELFF.

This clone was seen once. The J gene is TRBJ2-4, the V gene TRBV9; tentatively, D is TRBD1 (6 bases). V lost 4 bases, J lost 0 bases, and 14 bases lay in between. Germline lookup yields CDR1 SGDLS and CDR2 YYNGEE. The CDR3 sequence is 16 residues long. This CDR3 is CASSPRTEIAKNIQYF. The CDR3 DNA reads TGTGCCAGCAGCCCCCGGACAGAAATAGCCAAAAACATTCAGTACTTC.

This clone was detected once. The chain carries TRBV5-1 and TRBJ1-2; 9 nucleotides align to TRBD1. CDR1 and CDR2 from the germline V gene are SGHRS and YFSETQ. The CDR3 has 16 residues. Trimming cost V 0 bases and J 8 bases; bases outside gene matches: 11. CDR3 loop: CASSLEGFGTGSGYTF. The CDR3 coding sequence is TGCGCCAGCAGCTTGGAAGGTTTCGGGACAGGGAGCGGCTACACCTTC.

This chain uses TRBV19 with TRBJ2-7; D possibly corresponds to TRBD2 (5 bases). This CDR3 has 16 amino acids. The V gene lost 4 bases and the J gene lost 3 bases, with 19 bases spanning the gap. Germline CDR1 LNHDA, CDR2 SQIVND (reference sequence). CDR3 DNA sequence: TGTGCCAGTAGTAGCAACGGAACTAGTAACGGCTACGAGCAGTACTTC. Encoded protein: CASSSNGTSNGYEQYF.

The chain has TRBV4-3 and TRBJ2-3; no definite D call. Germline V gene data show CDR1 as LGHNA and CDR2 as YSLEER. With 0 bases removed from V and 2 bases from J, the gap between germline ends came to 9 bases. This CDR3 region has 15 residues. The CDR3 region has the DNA TGCGCCAGCAGCCAAGATTGGCGGCCCACAGATACGCAGTATTTT. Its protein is CASSQDWRPTDTQYF.

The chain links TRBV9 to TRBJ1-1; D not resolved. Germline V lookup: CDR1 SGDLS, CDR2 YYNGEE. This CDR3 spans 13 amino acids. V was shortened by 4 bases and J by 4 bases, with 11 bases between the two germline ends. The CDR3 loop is CASSSGLSTEAFF. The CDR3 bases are TGTGCCAGCAGCTCAGGTCTCAGCACTGAAGCTTTCTTT.

CDR3 loop: CASSELATGGQYF. The CDR3 DNA reads TGTGCCAGCAGTGAGCTGGCGACGGGAGGGCAGTACTTC. This chain uses TRBV6-1 with TRBJ2-7, with 7 nucleotides matching TRBD2. V was pared by 3 bases and J by 9 bases, with 8 bases of the junction left unmatched. The CDR3 is 13 amino acids. CDR1 and CDR2 from the germline V gene are MNHNS and SASEGT.

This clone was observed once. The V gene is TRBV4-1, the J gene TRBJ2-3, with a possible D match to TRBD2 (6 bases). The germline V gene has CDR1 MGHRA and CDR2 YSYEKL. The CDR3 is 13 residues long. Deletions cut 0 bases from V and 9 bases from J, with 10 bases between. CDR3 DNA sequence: TGCGCCAGCAGCCAAGATGGGGGAGGAACGCAGTATTTT. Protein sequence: CASSQDGGGTQYF.

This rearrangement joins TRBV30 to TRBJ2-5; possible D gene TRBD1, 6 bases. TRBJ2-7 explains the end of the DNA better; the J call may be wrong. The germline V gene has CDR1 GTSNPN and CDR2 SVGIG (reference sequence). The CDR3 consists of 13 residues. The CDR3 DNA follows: TGTGCCTGGAGGAGGACAGACGGCTACGAGCAGTACTTC. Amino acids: CAWRRTDGYEQYF.

CDR3 loop: CASSEGWVRGYGYTF. CDR3 DNA sequence: TGTGCCAGCAGTGAAGGATGGGTCAGGGGCTATGGCTACACCTTC. V and J are TRBV2 and TRBJ1-2; possible D gene TRBD1, 6 bases. V dropped 1 base and J dropped 4 bases, with 13 bases sitting between them. This CDR3 has 15 amino acids. The V gene's germline CDR1 is SNHLY and CDR2 FYNNEI.

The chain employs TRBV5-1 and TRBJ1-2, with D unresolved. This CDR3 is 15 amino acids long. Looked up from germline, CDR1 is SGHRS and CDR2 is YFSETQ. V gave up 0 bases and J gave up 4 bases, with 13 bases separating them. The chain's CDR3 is CASSLEADSGYGYTF. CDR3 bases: TGCGCCAGCAGCTTGGAGGCGGATTCCGGCTATGGCTACACCTTC.

CDR3 protein: CASSWTSGSGYNEQFF. CDR3 sequence (DNA): TGTGCCAGCAGCTGGACTAGCGGGAGTGGGTACAATGAGCAGTTCTTC. The gene calls are TRBV7-2 and TRBJ2-1, with 13 bases lining up with TRBD2. This CDR3 is 16 amino acids long. After removal of 4 bases from V and 4 bases from J, the junction contained 4 bases not matched to a gene. Germline CDR1 SGHTA, CDR2 FQGNSA.

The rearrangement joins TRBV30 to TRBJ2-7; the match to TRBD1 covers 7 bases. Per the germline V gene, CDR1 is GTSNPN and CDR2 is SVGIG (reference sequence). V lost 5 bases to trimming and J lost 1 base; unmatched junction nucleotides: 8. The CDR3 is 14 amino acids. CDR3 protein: CAWGWGQPSYEQYF. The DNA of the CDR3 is TGTGCCTGGGGATGGGGACAGCCTTCCTACGAGCAGTACTTC.

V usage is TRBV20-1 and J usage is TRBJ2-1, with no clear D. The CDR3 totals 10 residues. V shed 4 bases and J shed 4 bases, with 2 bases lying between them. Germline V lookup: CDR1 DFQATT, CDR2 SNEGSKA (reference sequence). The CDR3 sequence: CSATYNEQFF. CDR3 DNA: TGCAGTGCTACTTACAATGAGCAGTTCTTC.